This T cell receptor beta chain was identified during a study of blood T cell repertoires in COVID-19. Study context: T cells, B-cell-depleted T cells, or PBMCs provided the cDNA or gDNA that served as material.

The CDR3 is 15 residues long. CDR1 LGHDT and CDR2 YNNKEL come from the germline V gene (reference sequence). J gave up 1 base and V 2 bases, and 4 bases lay outside the gene matches. Authors' data handling: Nucleated cell number was recorded as an estimate derived from reference gene primer amplification. Profiling relied on immunoSEQ multiplex PCR, and the TCRdb table lists in-frame clones only, not all of them. The V and J calls and the clone size are those of that table, but D and trimming were determined from the DNA. The table shows about 130,000 clones, with 75% to 90% occurring only once. Sequencing was done on a sample of peripheral blood. The rearrangement uses TRBV3-1 (or the pseudogene TRBV3-2) and TRBJ2-5; TRBD2 aligns across 7 bases. The receptor's source is a man aged 45-65 years with active COVID-19. CDR3 loop: CASSQQAGRQETQYF. CDR3 in DNA: TGTGCCAGCAGCCAACAAGCGGGACGCCAAGAGACCCAGTACTTC.